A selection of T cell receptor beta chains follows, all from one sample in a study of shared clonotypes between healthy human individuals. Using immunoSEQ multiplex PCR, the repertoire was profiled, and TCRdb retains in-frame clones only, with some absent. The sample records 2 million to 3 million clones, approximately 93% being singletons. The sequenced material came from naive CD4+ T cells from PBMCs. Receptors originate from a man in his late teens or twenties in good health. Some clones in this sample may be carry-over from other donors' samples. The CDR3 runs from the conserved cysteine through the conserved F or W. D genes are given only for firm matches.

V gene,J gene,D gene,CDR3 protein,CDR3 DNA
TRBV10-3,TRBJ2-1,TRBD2,CAISGGLAGSGYNEQFF,TGTGCCATCAGTGGGGGACTAGCGGGATCCGGCTACAATGAGCAGTTCTTC
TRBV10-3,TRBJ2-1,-,CAISDTQGQRLEQFF,TGTGCCATCAGTGACACCCAAGGACAGCGGCTTGAGCAGTTCTTC
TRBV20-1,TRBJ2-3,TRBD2,CSGGRTDTQYF,TGCAGTGGCGGGAGGACAGATACGCAGTATTTT
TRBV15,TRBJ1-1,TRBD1,CATSRPGTGPAEAFF,TGTGCCACCAGCAGACCCGGGACAGGGCCGGCTGAAGCTTTCTTT
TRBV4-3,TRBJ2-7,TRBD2,CASSQETAGVGFEQYF,TGCGCCAGCAGCCAAGAAACAGCGGGAGTTGGTTTCGAGCAGTACTTC
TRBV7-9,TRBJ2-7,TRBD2,CASSPKRTSGTSGEQYF,TGTGCCAGCAGCCCAAAAAGGACTAGCGGGACCTCAGGGGAGCAGTACTTC
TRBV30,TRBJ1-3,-,CAWTLDGNTIYF,TGTGCCTGGACTTTGGACGGAAACACCATATATTTT
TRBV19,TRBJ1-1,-,CATSRWDTEAFF,TGTGCCACCTCCCGATGGGACACTGAAGCTTTCTTT
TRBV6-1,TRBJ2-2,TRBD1,CATYRDRTSGELFF,TGTGCCACTTACCGGGACAGGACGTCCGGGGAGCTGTTTTTT
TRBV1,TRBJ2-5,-,CTSSQVPLAGARAETQYF,TGCACCAGCAGCCAAGTCCCACTAGCGGGAGCTCGGGCAGAGACCCAGTACTTC
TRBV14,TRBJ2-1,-,CASGPLSGHSYNEQFF,TGTGCCAGCGGGCCACTAAGCGGGCACTCCTACAATGAGCAGTTCTTC
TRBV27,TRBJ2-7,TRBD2,CASTSAGGFSYEQYF,TGTGCCAGCACCTCGGCGGGAGGCTTTAGCTACGAGCAGTACTTC
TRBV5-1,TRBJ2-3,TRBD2,CASSLVAVLAGGAGTDTQYF,TGCGCCAGCAGCTTGGTAGCGGTGCTAGCGGGAGGGGCCGGCACAGATACGCAGTATTTT
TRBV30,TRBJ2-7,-,CAWAGGVGSYEQYF,TGTGCCTGGGCCGGGGGTGTAGGCTCCTACGAGCAGTACTTC
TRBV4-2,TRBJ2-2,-,CASSQEGGVNTGELFF,TGTGCCAGCAGCCAAGAAGGGGGAGTTAACACCGGGGAGCTGTTTTTT
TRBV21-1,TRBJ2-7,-,CASSTWERGYEQYF,TGTGCCAGCAGCACGTGGGAGCGTGGGTACGAGCAGTACTTC
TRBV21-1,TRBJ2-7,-,CASSSQGRDGVYEQYF,TGTGCCAGCAGCAGTCAAGGACGGGACGGGGTATACGAGCAGTACTTC
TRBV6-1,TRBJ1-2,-,CASSEEPGLYGYTF,TGTGCCAGCAGTGAGGAGCCCGGACTCTATGGCTACACCTTC
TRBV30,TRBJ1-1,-,CASSHWGNTEAFF,TGTGCCTCCTCTCACTGGGGGAACACTGAAGCTTTCTTT
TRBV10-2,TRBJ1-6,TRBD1,CATSGQETWNSPLHF,TGCGCCACCTCCGGACAGGAGACCTGGAATTCACCCCTCCACTTT